The following is a T cell receptor beta chain sequence with its context. This entry comes from a study of blood T cell repertoires in COVID-19. Looking at the study overall: Both acute and convalescent COVID-19 samples were obtained from the United States, Italy and Spain.

This table comes from immunoSEQ multiplex PCR, and its TCRdb copy is limited to in-frame clones, with some not included. This table has roughly 200,000 clones, 65% to 85% appearing once. With V trimmed by 4 bases and J by 1 base, 5 bases remained unmatched. Germline CDR1 and CDR2: SGHDT and YYEEEE. This CDR3 is built from 16 residues. The sequence was obtained from a woman aged 30 to 39 with COVID-19, enrolled during active disease. The rearrangement links TRBV5-6 to TRBJ2-5; TRBD2 matches at 12 bases. The sequencing input was peripheral blood. The DNA of the CDR3 is TGTGCCAGCAGCCTAGGACTAGCGGGGATCCAAGAGACCCAGTACTTC. It specifies CASSLGLAGIQETQYF.